Below, 2 T cell receptor beta chains from the same sample are listed, as sequenced in a study of graft-versus-host responses after intestinal transplantation. No antigen has been identified for these receptors. The table came from immunoSEQ multiplex PCR; TCRdb's copy has only in-frame clones and leaves some out. This sample has some 90,000 clones; around 90% occur once, and the top ten carry roughly 0.37%. The source material was unstimulated CD8+ T cells sorted from spleen or lymph node cells, sampled before transplant. The receptors come from a human donor who was the organ donor for an intestinal transplant.

V is TRBV7-6 and J is TRBJ1-4; D not certain. Trimming shortened V by 2 bases and J by 1 base, and 8 bases separated the two germline ends. The germline gives CDR1 SGHVS, CDR2 FNYEAQ. The CDR3 is 15 residues long. The DNA for the CDR3 is TGTGCCAGCAGCTTACCCGGGGAAACTAATGAAAAACTGTTTTTT. Amino acids: CASSLPGETNEKLFF.

The genes are TRBV5-1 and TRBJ1-2; perhaps TRBD1 as D (6 bases). This CDR3 is 14 amino acids long. The V end was cut by 3 bases, the J end by 10 bases, with 19 bases between. Per germline, CDR1 SGHRS and CDR2 YFSETQ. CDR3 nucleotide sequence: TGCGCCAGCAGCTCAAACCGGTCCAGGGGATCCTACACCTTC. This sequence encodes CASSSNRSRGSYTF.